This TCR beta chain was sequenced for a study of OX40 agonist ivuxolimab in advanced cancers. In terms of the full investigation: Ivuxolimab, which targeted the costimulatory receptor OX40 (CD134), was an agonistic, fully human IgG2 monoclonal antibody. Intravenous ivuxolimab was administered to patients every 2 weeks at six dose levels: 0.01, 0.1, 0.3, 1.5, 3 and 10 mg/kg. Prior anti-PD-1, anti-PD-L1 or anti-CTLA-4 therapy was permitted, and checkpoint inhibitors had been received by roughly 40% of dose-escalation patients. The monotherapy dose-escalation portion (N ≈ 52 patients) of the phase I ivuxolimab trial is reported in the paper. In the dose-escalation cohort, around four fifths of patients were male, and the mean age was 60 years with a range of about 20 to 90. Partial responses were achieved by three dose-escalation patients, of whom one had hepatocellular carcinoma and two had cutaneous melanoma. Among the roughly 52 dose-escalation patients, some 19 had hepatocellular carcinoma, approximately 15 melanoma, 9 renal cell carcinoma and 9 head and neck cancer. The purpose of peripheral TCRbeta sequencing was to test whether ivuxolimab changed TCR sequence diversity and led to clonal T-cell expansion.

The trial excluded patients who had a history of autoimmune disease or who were on systemic immunosuppression. Peripheral blood for TCR sequencing was collected from all dose cohorts at baseline, on cycle 4 day 1, and on cycle 7 day 1. Samples were obtained from an open-label, multicenter, first-in-human phase I dose-escalation trial of ivuxolimab. Adults with locally advanced or metastatic melanoma, renal cell, hepatocellular, or head and neck squamous cell carcinoma were enrolled in the trial. Before TCR sequencing, CD4+ T cells and CD8+ T cells were sorted from peripheral blood as separate populations. Genomic DNA was extracted from sorted cells for sequencing of the TCRbeta CDR3 region. The immunoSEQ Assay was used for sequencing of TCRbeta CDR3 regions. Entries here come from immuneACCESS through TCRdb and include only in-frame sequences with V and J called. Some clones fail to appear in such tables; in the studies checked, an unresolved V gene covers under half of the shortfall, and the cause of the remainder is unknown. This sample is represented by some 50,000 clones; roughly 90% of them were singletons. The ten most abundant clones make up approximately 4.6% of the sample.

On the study overall, not on this receptor specifically: In the 0.1-3.0 mg/kg groups, partial responders had among the lowest normalized peripheral clonal expansion, particularly in CD8+ T cells. Low levels of normalized T-cell clonal expansion were also shown by some nonresponding patients. On average, CD8+ T cells showed more expanded clones than CD4+ T cells after ivuxolimab. At doses from 0.1 to 3.0 mg/kg, clonal expansion was seen in both CD4+ and CD8+ blood T cells between baseline and week 6. The antigen specificity of the clonally expanded peripheral T cells was not determined.

Details on this clone: The antigen it recognizes is unknown. No base-level quality is on record; no much larger clone is a single base apart.

The clonotype originates from an adult with an advanced solid tumor such as melanoma, head and neck, liver or kidney cancer. The sequencing here drew on CD4+ or CD8+ T cells sorted from blood, taken in a trial of the OX40 agonist ivuxolimab.

The bases are TGTGCCAGCAGCCCCGGGGTGTGGGGTATCTACGAGCAGTACTTC. It encodes CASSPGVWGIYEQYF. The rearrangement joined TRBV7-9 to TRBJ2-7; the D segment could be TRBD2, given 5 matching bases. According to the germline V gene (reference sequence), CDR1 reads SEHNR and CDR2 reads FQNEAQ. The CDR3 runs 15 amino acids, cysteine and phenylalanine included. This entry keeps only the CDR3 DNA: 45 bases, framed from base 1. A distance of 17 bases separates the germline ends of V and J, which lose 5 bases and 3 bases respectively. Reference TRBV7-9 and TRBJ2-7 proteins supply the regions before and after the CDR3; the full variable domain is: DTGVSQNPRHKITKRGQNVTFRCDPISEHNRLYWYRQTLGQGPEFLTYFQNEAQLEKSRLLSDRFSAERPKGSFSTLEIQRTEQGDSAMYLCASSPGVWGIYEQYFGPGTRLTVT.